Listed here are 2 T cell receptor beta chains from one sample, sequenced in a study of shared clonotypes between healthy human individuals. The table came from immunoSEQ multiplex PCR; TCRdb's copy has only in-frame clones and leaves some out. Of some 1 million clones listed, roughly 70% are singletons. Sequencing was done on a sample of memory CD4+ T cells sorted from blood. The subset: CD45RA-negative fraction. The receptor set was obtained from a young man in good health.

Comments on this clone: At one of its ends the junction is not consistent with the germline gene, which may arise from a read error. V gene TRBV5-4 combines with J gene TRBJ1-2; D not certain. The CDR3 contains 15 residues. Per germline, CDR1 SGHNT and CDR2 YYREEE (reference sequence). This chain's CDR3 is CASSPGGSGFSLRAF. In DNA form, the CDR3 reads TGTGCCAGCAGCCCTGGAGGCAGTGGATTTTCGTTGCGGGCCTTC.

On this clone itself: The same CDR3 is also encoded by other DNA sequences in this sample. This sequence joins TRBV29-1 and TRBJ1-1; D is ambiguous. The CDR3 totals 13 residues. Germline-derived CDR1 and CDR2 are SQVTM and ANQGSEA. Trimming cost V 2 bases and J 2 bases, with 9 bases left between them. Here the CDR3 DNA reads TGCAGCGTTGAAACGGAGCTAAACACTGAAGCTTTCTTT. Translating it yields CSVETELNTEAFF.